The rows below give T cell receptor beta chains drawn from one sample of a study of CD8 T cells in Susac syndrome. Using its own MiXCR run on the immunoSEQ multiplex PCR reads, TCRdb lists one record per CDR3 protein. The data hold more than 150,000 distinct CDR3 sequences, with around 94% observed a single time. Sequencing was carried out using CD4+ T cells from PBMCs. The receptors here all came from a human donor in good health. CDR3s include the opening cysteine and the closing phenylalanine or tryptophan. D genes are given only for firm matches. A clone size is listed for some rows: how often the clone was seen (once, few, many), or a class if it is expanded.

>.|TRBJ1-2|TRBV5-1|.
TGCGCCAGCAGGGGTCCAGGCAACTATGGCTACACCTTC
CASRGPGNYGYTF
>.|TRBJ1-2|TRBV27|TRBD1
TGTGCCAGCAGTCTACAGGGGGCCGGCGGCTACACCTTC
CASSLQGAGGYTF
>.|TRBJ2-7|TRBV5-6|.
TGTGCCAGCAGCTTGGCCCAGGCAGCGCAGTACTTC
CASSLAQAAQYF
>.|TRBJ2-7|TRBV27|.
TGTGCCAGCAGTTTTCGCCCTCCTAGCTTAAACTCCTACGAGCAGTACTTC
CASSFRPPSLNSYEQYF
>.|TRBJ2-5|TRBV24-1|.
TGTGCCACCGCTCCTGTGAGGGGTGAGACCCAGTACTTC
CATAPVRGETQYF
>.|TRBJ2-1|TRBV7-2|.
TGTGCCACACGGGACTTGAGGTCCAATGAGCAGTTCTTC
CATRDLRSNEQFF
>.|TRBJ1-5|TRBV6-6|.
TGTGCCAGCAGTGATAGGGGGGATAGCAATCAGCCCCAGCATTTT
CASSDRGDSNQPQHF
>.|TRBJ1-4|TRBV29-1|.
TGCAGCGCGACAGGCCCCGATGAAAAACTGTTTTTT
CSATGPDEKLFF
>.|TRBJ2-3|TRBV18|.
TGTGCCAGCTCACTCCGACAGACCAGCACAGATACGCAGTATTTT
CASSLRQTSTDTQYF
>.|TRBJ2-7|TRBV20-1|TRBD1
TGCAGTGCTACCTCTGGGACAGGGGGCGGCGAGCAGTACTTC
CSATSGTGGGEQYF
>once|TRBJ2-3|TRBV20-1|.
TGCAGTGCTGGACCACAGGGTCACGACACAGATACGCAGTATTTT
CSAGPQGHDTDTQYF
>.|TRBJ2-1|TRBV14|TRBD2
TGTGCCAGCAGCCTCCTCCCAGCGGGGGGGTCCAATGAGCAGTTCTTC
CASSLLPAGGSNEQFF
>.|TRBJ2-3|TRBV9|.
TGTGCCAGCAGCGTGGGGGGAACAGATAACACAGATACGCAGTATTTT
CASSVGGTDNTDTQYF
>.|TRBJ2-7|TRBV28|TRBD2
TGTGCCAGCAGTGGAGCGGGGGGTGCTTCCTACGAGCAGTACTTC
CASSGAGGASYEQYF
>.|TRBJ2-3|TRBV20-1|.
TGCAGTGGAGAAGGAGCTAGCACAGATACGCAGTATTTT
CSGEGASTDTQYF
>.|TRBJ2-5|TRBV29-1|TRBD2
TGCAGCGTCACGTCGGGGGGGGGCTACCAAGAGACCCAGTACTTC
CSVTSGGGYQETQYF
>.|TRBJ2-7|TRBV27|TRBD2
TGTGCCAGCAGTCCTACAACTAGCGGGGCGTCCTACGAGCAGTACTTC
CASSPTTSGASYEQYF
>.|TRBJ2-3|TRBV7-9|TRBD2
TGTGCCACCGCTCTAGCGGGGGAAGCAGATACGCAGTATTTT
CATALAGEADTQYF
>few|TRBJ1-5|TRBV7-9|.
TGTGCCAGCAGCTTAGGGGATCAGCCCCAGCATTTT
CASSLGDQPQHF
>.|TRBJ2-6|TRBV18|.
TGTGCCAGCTCACCCCCAGGTACTTACTCTGGGGCCAACGTCCTGACTTTC
CASSPPGTYSGANVLTF
>.|TRBJ2-1|TRBV6-2/TRBV6-3|TRBD1
TGTGCCAGCAGTCGACAGGGGACTGGCAATGAGCAGTTCTTC
CASSRQGTGNEQFF
>once|TRBJ2-1|TRBV12-3/TRBV12-4|.
TGTGCCAGCAGGACGAAAAGGTTGGCAGGGCTGTCTGAGCAGTTCTTC
CASRTKRLAGLSEQFF
>.|TRBJ2-4|TRBV6-2/TRBV6-3|.
TGTGCCAGCAGCGATCGGAGGGGGTTAAACATTCAGTACTTC
CASSDRRGLNIQYF
>.|TRBJ2-3|TRBV4-2|.
TGTGCCAGCAGTCCTCCAGCCGATACGCAGTATTTT
CASSPPADTQYF
>.|TRBJ2-1|TRBV30|.
TGTGCCTGGAGGGACTACGGCAATGAGCAGTTCTTC
CAWRDYGNEQFF
>.|TRBJ1-2|TRBV29-1|.
TGCAGCGTTGAAGGATTAGGGGTTTTCTATGGCTACACCTTC
CSVEGLGVFYGYTF
>.|TRBJ2-3|TRBV20-1|TRBD1
TGCAGTGCCTTGAACAGGGGGTCGGGCACAGATACGCAGTATTTT
CSALNRGSGTDTQYF
>.|TRBJ1-5|TRBV28|.
TGTGCCAGCAGCCAGATCGGGGTACAGATCAATCAGCCCCAGCATTTT
CASSQIGVQINQPQHF
>once|TRBJ1-2|TRBV6-6|TRBD1
TGTGCCAGCAGTCCGGGACAGGGCACCGGCTACACCTTC
CASSPGQGTGYTF
>.|TRBJ1-2|TRBV5-4|TRBD1
TGTGCCAGCAGCAGAACAGGGGACACCAGCTACACCTTC
CASSRTGDTSYTF
>.|TRBJ1-1|TRBV19|TRBD1
TGTGCCAGTAGTCGACAGGGACTCGACACTGAAGCTTTCTTT
CASSRQGLDTEAFF
>once|TRBJ1-1|TRBV2|TRBD1
TGTGCCAGCATCCGGACAGGGGCGGGCACTGAAGCTTTCTTT
CASIRTGAGTEAFF
>.|TRBJ1-1|TRBV3-1|.
TGTGCCAGCAGCCAAGATTTAGGAAACACTGAAGCTTTCTTT
CASSQDLGNTEAFF
>.|TRBJ1-2|TRBV28|TRBD1
TGTGCCAGCAGTTTCTCGGGCAGGGGGAACTATGGCTACACCTTC
CASSFSGRGNYGYTF
>.|TRBJ1-1|TRBV20-1|.
TGCAGTGCTAGAGACCCAGACGGGTTGAACACTGAAGCTTTCTTT
CSARDPDGLNTEAFF
>.|TRBJ1-6|TRBV5-1|.
TGCGCCAGCAGCTTCAGGGTGGGATCACCCCTCCACTTT
CASSFRVGSPLHF
>once|TRBJ2-3|TRBV18|.
TGTGCCAGCTCAGCATACACAGATACGCAGTATTTT
CASSAYTDTQYF
>.|TRBJ2-5|TRBV7-9|.
TGTGCCAGCAGCTTAGCGAGGGATTTTGGCGAGACCCAGTACTTC
CASSLARDFGETQYF
>.|TRBJ1-2|TRBV30|.
TGTGCCTGGAGTGTACTCGAGGGGCTAGGCTACACCTTC
CAWSVLEGLGYTF
>.|TRBJ2-1|TRBV23-1|TRBD1
TGCGCCAGCAGTCAATGGTGGGGACAGGGTATCGGCAATGAGCAGTTCTTC
CASSQWWGQGIGNEQFF
>.|TRBJ2-5|TRBV2|.
TGTGCCAGCAGTGAAGCGTCCAGGGTTGAGACCCAGTACTTC
CASSEASRVETQYF
>.|TRBJ2-1|TRBV9|TRBD2
TGTGCCAGCAGCGTGGGAGGGAGGCCCTACAATGAGCAGTTCTTC
CASSVGGRPYNEQFF